These 2 T cell receptor beta chains share one sample of origin, sequenced in a study of shared clonotypes between healthy human individuals. Terminally differentiated effector memory CD45RA+ cells were excluded by CCR7 positive selection of CD45RO-negative cells. Some clones are missing from TCRdb's copy, which holds only in-frame ones; the method was immunoSEQ multiplex PCR. The sample carries about 700,000 clones, roughly 94% recorded once. Sequencing was carried out using naive CD8+ T cells sorted from blood. The receptor source for this set is a man aged 30 to 45 in good health.

V gene TRBV6-6 combines with J gene TRBJ1-5; no clear D gene. Germline loops: CDR1 MNHNY, CDR2 SVGAGI (reference sequence). The ends were cut back, 2 bases at V and 3 bases at J, with 8 bases in the middle. This CDR3 comprises 14 residues. The CDR3 sequence is CASSYLGFNQPQHF. In DNA form, the CDR3 reads TGTGCCAGCAGTTACCTGGGATTCAATCAGCCCCAGCATTTT.

CDR3 in DNA: TGTGCCAGCAGTTGGGTGGGCTCCTACAATGAGCAGTTCTTC. It yields the protein CASSWVGSYNEQFF. The chain links TRBV27 to TRBJ2-1; D not certain. The CDR3 loop spans 14 amino acids. Trimming shortened V by 4 bases and J by 0 bases, and 7 bases separated the two germline ends. Germline lookup yields CDR1 MNHEY and CDR2 SMNVEV (reference sequence).